Below are 14 T cell receptor beta chains sequenced from a single sample in a study of T cells in Graves' hyperthyroidism and ophthalmopathy. RNA transcripts provided the source from which TCR beta CDR3 regions were amplified. RT-PCR in the first round (using the HTBI primer set) targeted the TCR CDR3. TCRdb reprocessed the multiplex PCR reads via MiXCR and lists one record per CDR3 protein. The sample records around 200,000 distinct CDR3 sequences, around 16% being singletons. The sample comprised blood. The receptors shown here come from a man in his forties or fifties with Graves' hyperthyroidism.

This chain connects TRBV28 to TRBJ1-4, with TRBD1 matching over 8 bases. Per the germline V gene, CDR1 is MDHEN and CDR2 is SYDVKM. CDR3 length equals 15 residues. J was trimmed by 7 bases and V by 2 bases; bases with no gene match: 6. The CDR3 reads CASSLVRTGREKLFF. The CDR3 bases are TGTGCCAGCAGTTTAGTCCGGACAGGGCGTGAAAAACTGTTTTTT.

This clonotype was seen repeatedly, ten times or more. This sequence joins TRBV20-1 and TRBJ1-2; 11 bases are shared with TRBD1. Germline V lookup: CDR1 DFQATT, CDR2 SNEGSKA (reference sequence). With V trimmed by 1 base and J by 8 bases, 9 bases remained unmatched. The CDR3 length is 15 residues. This CDR3 reads CSARVPGTGGSGYTF. CDR3 nucleotide sequence: TGCAGTGCTAGAGTCCCCGGGACAGGGGGGAGCGGCTACACCTTC.

This clonotype occurred many times. The chain recombines TRBV30 with TRBJ2-7; tentative D call: TRBD1 (6 bases). Trimming removed 8 bases from V and 4 bases from J, with 15 bases in between. The length of the CDR3 is 12 residues. CDR1 and CDR2 from the germline V gene are GTSNPN and SVGIG (reference sequence). The CDR3 here is CALTSTGYEQYF. For the CDR3, the DNA is TGTGCCCTTACCTCCACAGGGTACGAGCAGTACTTC.

Many counts were recorded for this clonotype. The chain links TRBV18 to TRBJ2-3; TRBD1 matches at 8 bases. This CDR3 is 15 amino acids long. Germline values: CDR1 KGHSH, CDR2 LQKENI. Trimming cost V 3 bases and J 2 bases; bases outside gene matches: 4. CDR3 amino acids: CASSPWTGNTDTQYF. The CDR3 coding sequence is TGTGCCAGCTCACCTTGGACAGGGAACACAGATACGCAGTATTTT.

In this sample, this clonotype turned up many times. The chain has TRBV6-2 or TRBV6-3 and TRBJ1-5; TRBD1 aligns across 7 bases. CDR3 length: 14 residues. Per the germline V gene, CDR1 is MNHEY and CDR2 is SVGEGT. Trimming removed 6 bases from V and 4 bases from J; junction bases left unmatched: 6. CDR3 amino acids: CASSTGQKNQPQHF. The CDR3 DNA reads TGTGCCAGCAGCACGGGACAGAAGAATCAGCCCCAGCATTTT.

This clonotype was recorded at least ten times. This rearrangement joins TRBV6-1 to TRBJ1-1; perhaps TRBD1 as D (5 bases). Germline CDR1 MNHNS, CDR2 SASEGT. The CDR3 has 14 residues. V was clipped by 3 bases and J by 3 bases, with 11 bases between them. The CDR3 loop is CASSDRVRYTEAFF. The CDR3 nucleotides are TGTGCCAGCAGTGACAGGGTAAGGTACACTGAAGCTTTCTTT.

The chain couples TRBV24-1 to TRBJ1-1; D call uncertain. CDR1 and CDR2 from the germline V gene are KGHDR and SFDVKD. V dropped 5 bases and J dropped 13 bases, with 13 bases sitting between them. The CDR3 consists of 11 residues. CDR3 protein: CATSGSHIFFF. In nucleotides, the CDR3 is TGTGCCACCAGTGGTTCACACATCTTTTTCTTT.

This clonotype has at least ten counts. The rearrangement links TRBV6-2 or TRBV6-3 to TRBJ1-5; the D is unclear. The ends were cut back, 9 bases at V and 1 base at J, with 10 bases in the middle. Per germline, CDR1 MNHEY and CDR2 SVGEGT. This CDR3 contains 13 residues. CDR3 nucleotides: TGTGCCAGTACCGGACTGAGCAATCAGCCCCAGCATTTT. This encodes CASTGLSNQPQHF.

This clonotype was detected ten times or more. The chain carries TRBV20-1 and TRBJ2-3, with 10 positions matching TRBD1. This CDR3 region has 18 residues. With V trimmed by 1 base and J by 3 bases, 13 bases remained unmatched. Germline CDR1 DFQATT, CDR2 SNEGSKA (reference sequence). The CDR3, as DNA: TGCAGTGCTAGAGGACAGGGGGCCGAACGGGAAGGGACAGATACGCAGTATTTT. Protein: CSARGQGAEREGTDTQYF.

CDR3 in amino acids: CAGRGPETQYF. The CDR3 nucleotides are TGCGCGGGGAGGGGGCCAGAGACCCAGTACTTC. The chain joins TRBV5-1 to TRBJ2-5; tentatively, D is TRBD1 or TRBD2 (7 bases each). Germline CDR1 is SGHRS and CDR2 is YFSETQ. This CDR3 contains 11 residues.

The chain has TRBV3-1 and TRBJ2-5, with TRBD1 matching over 10 bases. CDR1 LGHDT and CDR2 YNNKEL come from the germline V gene (reference sequence). CDR3 size: 15 residues. V gave up 5 bases and J gave up 1 base; unmatched junction bases: 4. CDR3: CASSIRTGGQETQYF. The CDR3 coding sequence is TGTGCCAGCAGCATCCGGACAGGGGGCCAAGAGACCCAGTACTTC.

This chain uses TRBV7-2 with TRBJ2-5, with D unclear. The J call is in doubt because the DNA end fits TRBJ2-1 better. Germline CDR1 is SGHTA and CDR2 is FQGNSA. There are 13 residues in the CDR3. The CDR3 sequence is CASSLSPASSQFF. The CDR3 DNA sequence: TGTGCCAGCAGCTTAAGTCCCGCTAGTTCCCAGTTCTTC.

In its sample, this clonotype was seen a few times. A much larger clone sits a single nucleotide away, making a read error possible. The chain recombines TRBV12-3 or TRBV12-4 with TRBJ1-1; TRBD1 is a possible D gene (5 bases). The CDR3 has 13 residues. V lost 2 bases and J 10 bases, leaving 14 bases between the germline ends. Written as DNA, the CDR3 is TGTGCCAGCAGTTTAAGGGGCAACTGGGGAGCTTTCTTT. This codes for CASSLRGNWGAFF.

This clonotype appeared many times. J is TRBJ1-5 and V is TRBV19; the D gene is possibly TRBD1 (5 bases). Trimming pared 5 bases from V and 0 bases from J, leaving 14 bases between. The CDR3 covers 16 residues. Germline V gene lookup returns CDR1 LNHDA and CDR2 SQIVND (reference sequence). CDR3 sequence reads: CASSVPGPNSNQPQHF. The CDR3 bases are TGTGCCAGTAGTGTTCCGGGACCGAATAGCAATCAGCCCCAGCATTTT.